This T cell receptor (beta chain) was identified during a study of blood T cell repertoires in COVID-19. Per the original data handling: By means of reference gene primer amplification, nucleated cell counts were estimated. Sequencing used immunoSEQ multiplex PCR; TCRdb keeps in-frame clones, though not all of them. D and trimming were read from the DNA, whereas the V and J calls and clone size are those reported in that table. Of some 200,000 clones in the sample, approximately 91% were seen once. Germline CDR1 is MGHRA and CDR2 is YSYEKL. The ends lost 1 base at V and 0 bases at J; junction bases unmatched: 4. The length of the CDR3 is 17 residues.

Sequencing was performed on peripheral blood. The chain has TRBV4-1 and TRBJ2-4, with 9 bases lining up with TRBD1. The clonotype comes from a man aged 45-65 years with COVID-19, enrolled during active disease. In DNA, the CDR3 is TGCGCCAGCAGCCAAGGGGGGACAGGGATAGCCAAAAACATTCAGTACTTC. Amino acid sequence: CASSQGGTGIAKNIQYF.